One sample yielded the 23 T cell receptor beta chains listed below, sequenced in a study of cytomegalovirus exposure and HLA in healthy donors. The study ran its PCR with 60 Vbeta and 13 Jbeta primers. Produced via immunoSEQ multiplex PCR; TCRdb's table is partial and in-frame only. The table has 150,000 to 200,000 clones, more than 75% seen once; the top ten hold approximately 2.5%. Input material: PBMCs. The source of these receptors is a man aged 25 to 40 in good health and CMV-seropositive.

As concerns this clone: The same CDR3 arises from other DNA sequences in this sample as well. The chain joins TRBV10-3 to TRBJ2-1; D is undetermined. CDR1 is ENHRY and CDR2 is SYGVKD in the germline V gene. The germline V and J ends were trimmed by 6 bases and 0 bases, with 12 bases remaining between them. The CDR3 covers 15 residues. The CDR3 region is CAIRTHLSSYNEQFF. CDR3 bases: TGTGCCATCAGAACTCACCTGAGCTCCTACAATGAGCAGTTCTTC.

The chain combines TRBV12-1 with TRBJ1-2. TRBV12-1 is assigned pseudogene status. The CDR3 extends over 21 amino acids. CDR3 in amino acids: CASSYNYWVMRIGGKPYGYTF. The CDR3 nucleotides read TGTGCCAGCAGCTATAACTACTGGGTCATGAGGATCGGGGGAAAGCCTTATGGCTACACCTTC.

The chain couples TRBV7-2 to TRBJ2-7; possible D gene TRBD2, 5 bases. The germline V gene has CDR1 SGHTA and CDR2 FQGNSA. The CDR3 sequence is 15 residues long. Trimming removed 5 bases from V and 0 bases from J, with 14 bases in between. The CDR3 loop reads CASSTALGSSYEQYF. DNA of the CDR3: TGTGCCAGCAGCACCGCCTTAGGGAGCTCCTACGAGCAGTACTTC. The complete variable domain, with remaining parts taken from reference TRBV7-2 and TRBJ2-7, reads GAGVSQSPSNKVTEKGKDVELRCDPISGHTALYWYRQSLGQGLEFLIYFQGNSAPDKSGLPSDRFSAERTGGSVSTLTIQRTQQEDSAVYLCASSTALGSSYEQYFGPGTRLTVT.

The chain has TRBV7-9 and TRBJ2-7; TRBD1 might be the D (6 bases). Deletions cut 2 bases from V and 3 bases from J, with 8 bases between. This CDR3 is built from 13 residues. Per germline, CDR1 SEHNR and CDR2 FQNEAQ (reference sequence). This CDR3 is CASSLSDSYEQYF. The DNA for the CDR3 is TGTGCCAGCAGCTTATCGGACAGCTACGAGCAGTACTTC.

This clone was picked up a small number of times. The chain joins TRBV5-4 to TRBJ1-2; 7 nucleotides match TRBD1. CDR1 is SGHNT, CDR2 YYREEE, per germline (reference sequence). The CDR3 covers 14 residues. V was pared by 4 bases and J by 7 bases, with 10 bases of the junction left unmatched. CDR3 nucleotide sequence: TGTGCCAGCAGCACCGGACAGGAGAGTCCTGGCTACACCTTC. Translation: CASSTGQESPGYTF.

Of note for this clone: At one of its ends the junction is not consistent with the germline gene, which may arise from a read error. The CDR3 spells CASSAAPRGLREKLLF. The CDR3, as DNA: TGTGCCAGTAGTGCCGCTCCGAGGGGGCTGAGGGAAAAACTGCTTTTT. The rearrangement joins TRBV19 to TRBJ1-4; 7 nucleotides agree with TRBD1. The germline CDR1 and CDR2 sequences are LNHDA and SQIVND (reference sequence). The CDR3 has 16 amino acids.

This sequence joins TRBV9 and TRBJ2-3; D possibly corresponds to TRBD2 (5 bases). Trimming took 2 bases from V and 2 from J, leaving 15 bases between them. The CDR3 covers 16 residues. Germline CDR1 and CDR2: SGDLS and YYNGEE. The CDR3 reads CASSVGPTRVTDTQYF. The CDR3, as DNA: TGTGCCAGCAGCGTCGGGCCAACGAGGGTCACAGATACGCAGTATTTT. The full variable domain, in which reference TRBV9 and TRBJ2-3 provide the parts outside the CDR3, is DSGVTQTPKHLITATGQRVTLRCSPRSGDLSVYWYQQSLDQGLQFLIQYYNGEERAKGNILERFSAQQFPDLHSELNLSSLELGDSALYFCASSVGPTRVTDTQYFGPGTRLTVL.

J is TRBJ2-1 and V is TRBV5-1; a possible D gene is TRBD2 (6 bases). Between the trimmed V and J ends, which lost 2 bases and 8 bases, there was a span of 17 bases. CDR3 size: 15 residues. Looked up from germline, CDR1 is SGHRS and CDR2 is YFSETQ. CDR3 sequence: CASSLGGGAPDEQFF. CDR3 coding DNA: TGCGCCAGCAGCTTAGGTGGAGGGGCCCCTGATGAGCAGTTCTTC.

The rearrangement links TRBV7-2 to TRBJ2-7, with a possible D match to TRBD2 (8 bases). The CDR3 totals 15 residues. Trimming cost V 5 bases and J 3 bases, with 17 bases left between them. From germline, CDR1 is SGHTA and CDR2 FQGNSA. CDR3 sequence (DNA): TGTGCCAGCAGCCCGGGGGGGGCAGGGGGCTACGAGCAGTACTTC. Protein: CASSPGGAGGYEQYF. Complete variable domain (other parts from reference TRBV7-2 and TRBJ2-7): GAGVSQSPSNKVTEKGKDVELRCDPISGHTALYWYRQSLGQGLEFLIYFQGNSAPDKSGLPSDRFSAERTGGSVSTLTIQRTQQEDSAVYLCASSPGGAGGYEQYFGPGTRLTVT.

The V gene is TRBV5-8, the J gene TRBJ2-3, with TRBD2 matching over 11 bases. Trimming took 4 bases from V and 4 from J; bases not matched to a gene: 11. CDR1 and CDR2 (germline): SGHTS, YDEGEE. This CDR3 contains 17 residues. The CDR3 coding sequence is TGTGCCAGCAGCCTAGCGGGAGGAGAAGGGTTGGCAGATACGCAGTATTTT. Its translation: CASSLAGGEGLADTQYF.

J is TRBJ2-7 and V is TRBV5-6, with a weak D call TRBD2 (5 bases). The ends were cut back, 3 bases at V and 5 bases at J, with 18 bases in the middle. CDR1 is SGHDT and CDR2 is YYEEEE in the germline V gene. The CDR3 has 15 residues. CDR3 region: CASSYRSGSGHEQYV. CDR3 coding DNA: TGTGCCAGCAGCTATCGAAGTGGGAGCGGCCACGAGCAGTACGTC.

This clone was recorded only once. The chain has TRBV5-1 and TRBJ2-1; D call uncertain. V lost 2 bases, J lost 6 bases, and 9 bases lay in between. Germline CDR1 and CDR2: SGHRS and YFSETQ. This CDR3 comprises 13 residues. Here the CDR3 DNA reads TGCGCCAGCAGCTTTTATTTATTCAATGAGCAGTTCTTC. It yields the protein CASSFYLFNEQFF.

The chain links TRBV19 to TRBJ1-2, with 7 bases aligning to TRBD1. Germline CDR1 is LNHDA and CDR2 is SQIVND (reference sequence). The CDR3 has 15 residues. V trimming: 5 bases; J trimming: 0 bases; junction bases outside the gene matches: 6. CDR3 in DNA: TGTGCCAGTAGTCCGGGGACAGAAGCTAACTATGGCTACACCTTC. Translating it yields CASSPGTEANYGYTF.

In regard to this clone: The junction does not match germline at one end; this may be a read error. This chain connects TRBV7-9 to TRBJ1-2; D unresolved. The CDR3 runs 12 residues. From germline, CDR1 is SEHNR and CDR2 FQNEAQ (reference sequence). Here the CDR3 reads CASSFYQAPLRF. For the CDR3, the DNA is TGTGCCAGCAGCTTTTATCAGGCTCCCCTGCGCTTC.

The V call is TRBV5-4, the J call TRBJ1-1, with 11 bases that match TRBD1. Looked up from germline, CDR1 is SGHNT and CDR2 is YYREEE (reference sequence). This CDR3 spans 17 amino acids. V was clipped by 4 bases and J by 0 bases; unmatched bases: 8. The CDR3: CASSTGQGAGLNTEAFF. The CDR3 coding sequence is TGTGCCAGCAGCACAGGACAGGGGGCTGGCCTGAACACTGAAGCTTTCTTT.

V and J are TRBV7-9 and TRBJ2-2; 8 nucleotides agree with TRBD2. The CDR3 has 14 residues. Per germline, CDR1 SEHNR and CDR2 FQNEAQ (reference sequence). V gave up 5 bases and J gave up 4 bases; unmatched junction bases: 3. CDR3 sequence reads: CASSPGGGTGELFF. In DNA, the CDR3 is TGTGCCAGCAGCCCCGGGGGGGGCACCGGGGAGCTGTTTTTT.

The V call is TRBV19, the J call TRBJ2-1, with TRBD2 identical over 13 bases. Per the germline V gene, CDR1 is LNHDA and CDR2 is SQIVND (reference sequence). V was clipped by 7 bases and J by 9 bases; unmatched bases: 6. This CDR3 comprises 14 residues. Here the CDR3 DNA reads TGTGCCAGTAAACGGACTAGCGGGAGTATTGAGCAGTTCTTC. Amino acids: CASKRTSGSIEQFF.

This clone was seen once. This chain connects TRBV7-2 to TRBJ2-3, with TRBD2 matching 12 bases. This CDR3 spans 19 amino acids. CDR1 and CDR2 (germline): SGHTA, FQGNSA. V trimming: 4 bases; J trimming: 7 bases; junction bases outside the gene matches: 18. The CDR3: CASSSTTSGGRWSGNTQYF. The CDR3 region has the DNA TGTGCCAGCAGCTCCACGACTAGCGGGGGACGTTGGTCGGGGAATACGCAGTATTTT.

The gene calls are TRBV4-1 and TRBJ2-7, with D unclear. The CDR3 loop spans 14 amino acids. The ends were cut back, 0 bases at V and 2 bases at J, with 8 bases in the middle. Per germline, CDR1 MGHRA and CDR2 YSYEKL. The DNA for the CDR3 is TGCGCCAGCAGCCAAGATCGTGGCCCCTACGAGCAGTACTTC. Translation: CASSQDRGPYEQYF.

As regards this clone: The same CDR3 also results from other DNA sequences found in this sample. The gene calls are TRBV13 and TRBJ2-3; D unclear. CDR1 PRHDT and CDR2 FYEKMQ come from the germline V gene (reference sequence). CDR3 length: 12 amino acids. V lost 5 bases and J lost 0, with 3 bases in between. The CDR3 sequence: CASSLSTDTQYF. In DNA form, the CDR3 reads TGTGCCAGCAGCCTGAGCACAGATACGCAGTATTTT.

CDR3 sequence: CTSSQEVKGGSGPKNIQYF. The CDR3 DNA reads TGCACCAGCAGCCAAGAAGTCAAAGGCGGGAGCGGGCCCAAAAACATTCAGTACTTC. This rearrangement joins TRBV1 to TRBJ2-4; the table's D call, TRBD2, was not checked against the DNA. TRBV1 is a pseudogene locus. This CDR3 is built from 19 residues.

The CDR3 nucleotides are TGTGCCAGCAGCTTGATATCGGCGGGAGGGGGAGAGACCCAGTACTTC. Protein: CASSLISAGGGETQYF. The chain has TRBV5-6 and TRBJ2-5; 9 positions agree with TRBD2. The germline V gene encodes CDR1 SGHDT and CDR2 YYEEEE. J lost 4 bases, V lost 1 base, and 8 bases had no gene match. This CDR3 comprises 16 residues.

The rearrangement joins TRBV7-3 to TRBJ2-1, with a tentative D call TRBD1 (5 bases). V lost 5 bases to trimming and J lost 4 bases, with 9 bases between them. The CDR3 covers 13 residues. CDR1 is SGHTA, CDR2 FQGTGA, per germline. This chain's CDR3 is CASSVSGYNEQFF. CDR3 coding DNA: TGTGCCAGCAGCGTTTCAGGGTACAATGAGCAGTTCTTC.